This entry concerns a single T cell receptor (beta chain). Antigen: not known. This entry is derived from a study of shared clonotypes between healthy human individuals. Whole-study context: Aged between 18 and 49, the donors were two women and a few men. Donors had three CD4 naive, three CD4 memory, two CD8 naive and one CD8 memory plate apiece. Study-wide results and caveats: Clonotypes which were not shared had lower generation probabilities than clonotypes that all four donors shared.

Data came from immunoSEQ multiplex PCR; TCRdb stores just in-frame clones and leaves some out. The sample shows about 2.4 million clones, 80% to 95% of them seen only once. CD45RA+ naive and CD45RA-negative memory subsets were separated from CD4+ cells. The germline CDR1 and CDR2 sequences are SGHAT and FQNNGV. This CDR3 contains 16 residues. Source material: naive CD4+ T cells from PBMCs. Subset of the sample: CD45RA+ positively selected. This sequence was found in a young man in good health. Some clones in this sample may be carry-over from other donors' samples. The rearrangement joins TRBV11-2 to TRBJ2-5; D is perhaps TRBD2 (6 bases). Judging by the DNA end, TRBJ2-7 fits better; the J call may be wrong. Written as DNA, the CDR3 is TGTGCCAGCAGCTTATCGGGGACTTCTCGGGGATACGAGCAGTACTTC. Its protein product is CASSLSGTSRGYEQYF.